These T cell receptor beta chains were read from a single sample in a study of PD-1 blockade in classical Hodgkin lymphoma. Generated by immunoSEQ multiplex PCR, the TCRdb table keeps only in-frame clones and is missing some. The table records around 7,700 clones, 75% to 90% of them present only once. The sample consisted of CD4+ T cells from blood, taken at baseline. These receptors were taken from a human donor with classical Hodgkin lymphoma. The CDR3 runs from the conserved cysteine through the conserved F or W. The order of the fields is V gene, J gene, D gene, clone size, CDR3 protein, CDR3 DNA. D genes are given only for firm matches. A row's size may be missing; if present it is once, few, many or a size class.

TRBV19	TRBJ1-5	.	few	CASSIGRGPNQPQHF	TGTGCCAGTAGTATTGGACGGGGGCCCAATCAGCCCCAGCATTTT
TRBV19	TRBJ2-5	.	.	CASSRGFVGQETQYF	TGTGCCAGTAGTAGAGGTTTCGTTGGCCAAGAGACCCAGTACTTC
TRBV5-1	TRBJ1-5	.	.	CASSLDARGNQPQHF	TGCGCCAGCAGCCTTGACGCCCGGGGCAATCAGCCCCAGCATTTT
TRBV6-1	TRBJ2-5	.	.	CASSEYGTRETQYF	TGTGCCAGCAGTGAATATGGGACAAGAGAGACCCAGTACTTC
TRBV28	TRBJ2-3	.	once	CASSTTSFTDTQYF	TGTGCCAGCAGTACCACTTCTTTCACAGATACGCAGTATTTT
TRBV5-4	TRBJ1-1	.	.	CASSLVRTTEAFF	TGTGCCAGCAGCTTGGTACGGACAACTGAAGCTTTCTTT
TRBV7-9	TRBJ1-2	.	few	CASSLFSGQMGGYTF	TGTGCCAGCAGCTTATTTTCGGGACAAATGGGAGGCTACACCTTC
TRBV27	TRBJ1-1	.	.	CASSLHWDDTEAFF	TGTGCCAGCAGTCTCCATTGGGACGACACTGAAGCTTTCTTT
TRBV5-4	TRBJ2-1	.	few	CASSLVGYNEQFF	TGTGCCAGCAGCTTGGTCGGGTACAATGAGCAGTTCTTC
TRBV5-4	TRBJ2-3	.	.	CAGGRDTDTQYF	TGTGCCGGGGGCCGGGACACAGATACGCAGTATTTT
TRBV6-5	TRBJ2-2	TRBD1	.	CASSRTGQRLFF	TGTGCCAGCAGTCGCACGGGACAGAGGCTGTTTTTT
TRBV4-3	TRBJ2-1	TRBD1	.	CASSQILGQGSYNEQFF	TGCGCCAGCAGCCAGATACTCGGACAGGGGTCCTACAATGAGCAGTTCTTC
TRBV5-1	TRBJ2-3	TRBD2	.	CASSLGSGSTDTQYF	TGCGCCAGCAGCTTGGGGAGCGGGAGTACAGATACGCAGTATTTT
TRBV6-1	TRBJ2-7	.	.	CAASRQGGVYEQYF	TGTGCCGCCAGCAGACAGGGAGGAGTCTACGAGCAGTACTTC
TRBV14	TRBJ2-3	.	.	CASRASSADTQYF	TGTGCCAGCAGGGCGTCAAGCGCGGATACGCAGTATTTT
TRBV18	TRBJ2-1	.	.	CASSPKSEQFF	TGTGCCAGCTCCCCTAAGTCCGAGCAGTTCTTC
TRBV5-1	TRBJ2-1	TRBD1	.	CASSPQGSGNEQFF	TGCGCCAGCAGCCCACAGGGGTCGGGCAATGAGCAGTTCTTC
TRBV2	TRBJ2-7	.	.	CASSPRLGSEQYF	TGTGCCAGCAGCCCACGCCTCGGATCCGAGCAGTACTTC
TRBV13	TRBJ1-2	TRBD1	once	CASSLLQGGIGYTF	TGTGCCAGCAGCTTACTACAGGGGGGAATTGGCTACACCTTC
TRBV19	TRBJ2-5	.	.	CASSRGVPETQYF	TGTGCCAGTAGTCGAGGGGTCCCAGAGACCCAGTACTTC
TRBV5-1	TRBJ1-1	TRBD1	.	CASSLTRDSGPMNTEAFF	TGCGCCAGCAGCTTGACGCGGGACAGCGGGCCTATGAACACTGAAGCTTTCTTT
TRBV15	TRBJ2-2	.	.	CATSRDKKLGQVWGTGELFF	TGTGCCACCAGCAGAGATAAGAAGTTGGGGCAGGTGTGGGGCACCGGGGAGCTGTTTTTT
TRBV27	TRBJ2-3	.	.	CASSPYGRGYSDTQYF	TGTGCCAGCAGTCCATACGGACGTGGTTATTCAGATACGCAGTATTTT
TRBV9	TRBJ2-3	TRBD1	.	CASSLGQGATDTQYF	TGTGCCAGCAGCCTGGGACAGGGGGCTACAGATACGCAGTATTTT